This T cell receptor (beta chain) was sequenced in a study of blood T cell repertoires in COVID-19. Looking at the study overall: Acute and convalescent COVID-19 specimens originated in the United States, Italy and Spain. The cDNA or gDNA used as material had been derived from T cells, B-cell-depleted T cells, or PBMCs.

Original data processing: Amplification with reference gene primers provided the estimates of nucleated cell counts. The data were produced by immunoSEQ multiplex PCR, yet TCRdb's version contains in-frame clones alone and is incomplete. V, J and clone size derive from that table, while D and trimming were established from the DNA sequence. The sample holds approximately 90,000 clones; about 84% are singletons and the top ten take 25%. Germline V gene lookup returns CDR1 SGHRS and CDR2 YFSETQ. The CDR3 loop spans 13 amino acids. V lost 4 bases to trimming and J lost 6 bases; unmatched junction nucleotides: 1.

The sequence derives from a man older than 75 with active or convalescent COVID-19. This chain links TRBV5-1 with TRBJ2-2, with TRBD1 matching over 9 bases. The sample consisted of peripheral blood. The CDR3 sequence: CASSGQGSGELFF. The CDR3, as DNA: TGCGCCAGCAGCGGACAGGGGTCCGGGGAGCTGTTTTTT.